The following is a TCR beta chain sequence with its context. What it binds is unknown. These data are taken from a study of prognosis after radiotherapy for stage I lung cancer. Study-level background: Adenocarcinoma occurred in twelve patients and squamous cell carcinoma in roughly 7. No patient was treated with concurrent therapy while undergoing stereotactic body radiotherapy.

Genomic DNA provided the template from which TCR beta CDR3 was amplified by two-round multiplex PCR. Gene-specific TRBV and TRBJ primers were used in PCR round one. TCRdb called the multiplex PCR reads again in MiXCR, with one record for every CDR3 protein. The sample includes 30,000 to 40,000 distinct CDR3 sequences, around 30% of them seen just once. Study-level results: It was in patients who developed distant metastases that Shannon entropy after stereotactic body radiation therapy was lower.

Trimming removed 8 bases at V and 1 base at J, with 17 bases between. The CDR3 has 15 residues. CDR1 is MNHEY, CDR2 SVGEGT, per germline. The patients, a group without prior chemotherapy, radiotherapy or other malignancies, were all node-negative on CT and PET/CT. The rearrangement uses TRBV6-2 or TRBV6-3 and TRBJ1-2, with a tentative D call TRBD1 (5 bases). The starting material was PBMCs, obtained before or after stereotactic body radiation therapy (not recorded which). This TCR came from a donor older than 45 with non-small cell lung cancer. CDR3 DNA sequence: TGTGCCAGCCGTTTTCCGGGACCCGTTAACTATGGCTACACCTTC. Protein product: CASRFPGPVNYGYTF.